This TCR beta chain was sequenced in a study of cytomegalovirus exposure and HLA in healthy donors. Study-wide findings and caveats: The CMV antigen specificity of a few CMV-associated chains was confirmed through in vitro analysis. Some TCR beta chains (164 of them) were listed as cytomegalovirus-associated. In a later analysis, a missense DCLRE1C variant was linked to TCR beta V- and J-gene trimming.

The PCR used 60 Vbeta and 13 Jbeta primers. Generated by immunoSEQ multiplex PCR, the TCRdb table keeps only in-frame clones and is missing some. This repertoire shows 130,000 to 150,000 clones, roughly 87% found once; its top ten account for 5.7%. Germline CDR1 MNHEY, CDR2 SMNVEV (reference sequence). V lost 6 bases and J lost 0; bases outside the gene matches: 3. The CDR3 sequence is 15 residues long. Comments on this clone: Its cognate antigen is unknown.

Sequencing was performed on PBMCs. The source is a man younger than 40 in good health and CMV-seropositive. The V gene is TRBV27, the J gene TRBJ2-3, with 10 bases matching TRBD2. The CDR3 reads CASSRTSGSTDTQYF. CDR3 in DNA: TGTGCCAGCAGCCGGACTAGCGGTAGCACAGATACGCAGTATTTT.